This record concerns one T cell receptor (beta chain) sequence. The data were obtained in a study of shared clonotypes between healthy human individuals. The method was immunoSEQ multiplex PCR; TCRdb's version includes in-frame clones alone and lacks a portion of them. This sample has 2 million to 2.5 million clones, with approximately 95% found just once. From CD4+ cells came CD45RA+ naive and CD45RA-negative memory subsets. Sequenced input: naive CD4+ T cells from PBMCs. Subset: CD45RA+ positively selected. The origin of this receptor is a man aged 18 to 29 in good health. Some clones in this sample may be carry-over from other donors' samples.

The CDR3 DNA sequence: TGTGCCAGCCAGGGTGGGGGGGCAGATACGCAGTATTTT. Amino acid sequence: CASQGGGADTQYF. This chain joins TRBV7-6 and TRBJ2-3; 7 bases map to TRBD2. The CDR3 is 13 residues long. Germline V gives CDR1 SGHVS, CDR2 FNYEAQ. Trimming at V came to 8 bases and at J to 4 bases, leaving 6 bases not matched to a gene.